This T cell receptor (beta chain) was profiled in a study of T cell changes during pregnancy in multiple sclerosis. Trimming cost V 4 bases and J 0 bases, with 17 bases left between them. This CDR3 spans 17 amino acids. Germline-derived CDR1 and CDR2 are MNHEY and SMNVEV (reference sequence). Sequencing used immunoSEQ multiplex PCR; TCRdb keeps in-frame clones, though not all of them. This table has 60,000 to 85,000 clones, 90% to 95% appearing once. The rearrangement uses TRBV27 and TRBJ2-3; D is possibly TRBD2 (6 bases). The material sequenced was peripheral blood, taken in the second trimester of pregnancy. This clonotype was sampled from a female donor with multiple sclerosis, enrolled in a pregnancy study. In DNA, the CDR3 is TGTGCCAGCAGTTGGCTCGCGGGGAGGACTAGCACAGATACGCAGTATTTT. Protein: CASSWLAGRTSTDTQYF.